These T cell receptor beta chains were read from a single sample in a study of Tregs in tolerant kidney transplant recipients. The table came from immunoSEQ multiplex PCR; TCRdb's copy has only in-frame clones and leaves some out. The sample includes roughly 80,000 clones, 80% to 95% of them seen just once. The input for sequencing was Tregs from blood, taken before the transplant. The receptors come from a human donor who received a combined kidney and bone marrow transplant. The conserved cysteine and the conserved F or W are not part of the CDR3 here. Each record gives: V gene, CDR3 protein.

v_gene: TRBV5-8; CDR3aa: ASSLERVAEQF
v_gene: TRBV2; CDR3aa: ASSPDRDQPQH
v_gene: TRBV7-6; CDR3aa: ASSRHTGGDTLSSEQY
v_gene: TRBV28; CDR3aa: ASSHGTSGRTDTQY
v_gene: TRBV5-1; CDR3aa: ASSPRGADYEQY
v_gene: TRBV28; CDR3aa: ASSFGFGPYEQY
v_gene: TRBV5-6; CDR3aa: ASSRSDRGRVITEAF
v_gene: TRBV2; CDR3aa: ASKVTESGNTIY
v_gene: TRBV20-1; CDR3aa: SARLALEQY
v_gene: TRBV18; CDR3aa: ASSPNDGDNTIY
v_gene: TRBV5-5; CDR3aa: ASSNGRNPRTNTEAF
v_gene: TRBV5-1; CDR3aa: ASSLEGTSNTEAF
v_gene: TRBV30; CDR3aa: AWAGLATSNEQF
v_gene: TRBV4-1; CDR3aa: ASSQDRNTEAF
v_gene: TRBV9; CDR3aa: ASSVGTSWGDNEQF
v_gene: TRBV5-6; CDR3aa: ASSPQTGARGEKLF
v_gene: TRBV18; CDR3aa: ASSRFYGKLF
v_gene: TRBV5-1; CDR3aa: ASSFGTGGSTGELF
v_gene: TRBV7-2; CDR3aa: ASSARTDTQY
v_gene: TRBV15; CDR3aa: ATSRLADNTDTQY
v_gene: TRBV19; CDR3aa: ASSMTGRYT
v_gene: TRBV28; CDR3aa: ASSLHSTGTSGRAFEQY
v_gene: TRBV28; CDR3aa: ASSFRSFWQPQH
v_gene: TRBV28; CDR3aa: ASSLGGATYNEQF